A single T cell receptor (beta chain) is shown here with its context. Its antigen is currently not known. Base qualities are not at hand, and no much larger clone is one base apart. Ficoll-Paque density gradient centrifugation was the method used to isolate PBMCs. These data belong to a study of T-cell memory formation after mild COVID-19 (dated by TCRdb to the early 2020s). For context, the study as a whole: TCR sequence clusters from the two donors were found to be largely donor specific. In a couple of donors, T-cell clones that expanded and contracted after mild COVID-19 were tracked by sequencing TCRalpha and TCRbeta repertoires over time. Two young, previously healthy adult volunteers made up the cohort, one male and one female.

On the study overall, not on this receptor specifically: SARS-CoV-2 specificity was not confirmed for the second-wave clones peaking on day 37. Clones that contracted from day 15 to 85 showed balanced CD4/CD8 phenotypes, whereas a second wave of clones that expanded from day 15 to 37 leaned towards CD4+. The study included only a couple of mild cases, and larger cohorts that include severe cases with pre-infection samples were judged to be necessary. The detection of some responding clones in pre-infection memory suggests that pre-existing cross-reactive memory T cells joined the SARS-CoV-2 response. Contracting CD4+ clones turned up mainly in the CM and EM memory subsets, whereas EMRA was where CD8+ clones were enriched.

CDR1 and CDR2 (LGHNA, YSLEER) derive from the germline V gene. Trimmed from V: 3 bases; trimmed from J: 4 bases; junction bases lacking a gene match: 7. The CDR3, cysteine through phenylalanine, is 16 amino acids long. The retained sequence is limited to the CDR3, 48 bases, with the frame set at the first base. This sample was sequenced with an Illumina NovaSeq 6000. Using 5'RACE with constant-segment primers, TCRalpha and TCRbeta cDNA libraries were constructed, with sample barcodes and unique molecular identifiers added in the process. Trizol reagent was used to extract RNA from every sample. Library amplification was performed in two PCR steps, and a second sample barcode and Illumina TruSeq adapters were introduced in the second step. Sequencing of the libraries was done on an Illumina NovaSeq, producing 2 x 150 bp paired-end reads. As for the original processing: Demultiplexing of reads and collapsing into UMI-guided consensus sequences were performed with migec v1.2.7. Using mixcr v2.1.11, UMI consensuses were aligned to TRA and TRB V and J templates and then assembled into clonotypes. A clonotype was counted as expanded or contracted only when both edgeR and NoisET called the clonotype significant, with the noise models trained on biological replicates. For edgeR calls, the cutoffs were a false discovery rate-adjusted p below 0.01 and a log2 fold-change threshold of 1. As an exploratory analysis of dynamics, max-normalized trajectories of the 1000 most abundant clonotypes were examined by PCA with hierarchical clustering. Separately sequenced CD4+ and CD8+ repertoires were used to assign a CD4 or CD8 phenotype to each responding clone. TCRdb's own reprocessing of the public reads used fastp at Q25 and MiXCR and kept productive beta chains. Rows with one shared CDR3 protein collapse into an entry with the most common genes and DNA. It is TCRdb's table, rather than the study itself, that gives the V and J calls and clone size. This sample gives fewer than 300,000 distinct CDR3 sequences in total; 16% of them show up just once. The ten largest clonotypes hold around a fifth of the sample.

This TCR was sampled from a man aged 18 to 29 who had mild COVID-19 (a few samples of this study predate the infection). The sample titles of this study are shuffled in the database, so cell type and time point are left out; the donor was told from shared clones. The sample comprised PBMCs or a T cell subset sorted from them (not recorded which). Recombination linked TRBV4-3 to TRBJ2-3; TRBD1 aligns with 10 central bases. The CDR3 reads as follows: CASSHQTGGLADTQYF. The nucleotide sequence is given as TGCGCCAGCAGCCACCAGACAGGGGGCTTGGCAGATACGCAGTATTTT.